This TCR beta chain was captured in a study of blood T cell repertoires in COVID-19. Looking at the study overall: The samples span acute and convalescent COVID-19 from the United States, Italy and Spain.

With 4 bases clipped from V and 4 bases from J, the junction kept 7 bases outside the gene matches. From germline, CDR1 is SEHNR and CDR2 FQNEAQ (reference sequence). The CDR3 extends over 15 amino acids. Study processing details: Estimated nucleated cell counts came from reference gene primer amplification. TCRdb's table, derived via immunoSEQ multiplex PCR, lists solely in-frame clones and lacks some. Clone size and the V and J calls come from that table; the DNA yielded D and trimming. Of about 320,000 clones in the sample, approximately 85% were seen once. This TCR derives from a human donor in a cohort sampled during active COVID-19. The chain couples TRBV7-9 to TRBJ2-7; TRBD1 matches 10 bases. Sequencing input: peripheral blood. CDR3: CASSSTTGGLYEQYF. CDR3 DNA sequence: TGTGCCAGCAGCTCGACGACAGGGGGCTTGTACGAGCAGTACTTC.